The 32 T cell receptor beta chains in this list originate from one sample, sequenced in a study of cytomegalovirus exposure and HLA in healthy donors. PCR primers comprised 60 Vbeta and 13 Jbeta primers. The repertoire was sequenced with immunoSEQ multiplex PCR; TCRdb's copy has only in-frame clones and lacks some. The table has some 150,000 clones, more than 8% seen once. Sequenced: PBMCs. The receptors were sampled from a man between 45 and 60 years old in good health and CMV-seronegative.

This clone was seen a handful of times. This chain links TRBV19 with TRBJ1-1, with unresolved D. Per germline, CDR1 LNHDA and CDR2 SQIVND (reference sequence). Trimming shortened V by 7 bases and J by 0 bases, and 12 bases separated the two germline ends. The CDR3 has 14 residues. CDR3 sequence: CASTQVIMNTEAFF. CDR3 coding DNA: TGTGCCAGTACGCAGGTGATAATGAACACTGAAGCTTTCTTT.

The V gene is TRBV27, the J gene TRBJ1-1; D unclear. Trimming shortened V by 7 bases and J by 3 bases, and 18 bases separated the two germline ends. The germline V gene has CDR1 MNHEY and CDR2 SMNVEV (reference sequence). This CDR3 spans 15 amino acids. CDR3 coding DNA: TGTGCCAGCACCGATTCCGGCGGCATTGACACTGAAGCTTTCTTT. The encoded protein is CASTDSGGIDTEAFF.

This clone showed up just a few times. This chain uses TRBV15 with TRBJ1-1; no definite D call. CDR3 length equals 14 residues. Deletions cut 0 bases from V and 1 base from J, with 6 bases between. CDR1 LNHNV and CDR2 YYDKDF come from the germline V gene (reference sequence). CDR3 amino acids: CATSRELRNTEAFF. The CDR3 coding sequence is TGTGCCACCAGCAGAGAACTGAGGAACACTGAAGCTTTCTTT.

The chain has TRBV21-1 and TRBJ2-1; the table's D gene call, TRBD2, was not cross checked with the DNA. TRBV21-1 is listed as a pseudogene. The CDR3 runs to 17 residues. The chain's CDR3 is CASSKVGDSIGNNEQFF. The DNA of the CDR3 is TGTGCCAGCAGCAAAGTTGGAGATAGTATCGGGAACAATGAGCAGTTCTTC.

This clone was observed a few times. The CDR3 nucleotides read TGTGCCAGCAGAAGGACAGGGGACACTGAAGCTTTCTTT. Its protein product is CASRRTGDTEAFF. The chain uses TRBV28 and TRBJ1-1; 9 nucleotides line up with TRBD1. CDR3 size: 13 residues. Trimming cost V 6 bases and J 3 bases; bases outside gene matches: 2. CDR1 is MDHEN and CDR2 is SYDVKM in the germline V gene.

This clone has only a few counts. V and J are TRBV25-1 and TRBJ2-5; 9 nucleotides line up with TRBD1. The germline V gene has CDR1 MGHDK and CDR2 SYGVNS. The CDR3 has 16 residues. J was trimmed by 1 base and V by 3 bases; bases with no gene match: 6. The CDR3 protein is CASSDRGQGFQETQYF. The CDR3, as DNA: TGTGCCAGCAGTGACAGGGGACAGGGCTTCCAAGAGACCCAGTACTTC.

The chain is built from TRBV6-1 and TRBJ2-1; D is undetermined. Trimming took 6 bases from V and 3 from J, leaving 6 bases between them. Per germline, CDR1 MNHNS and CDR2 SASEGT. CDR3 length: 12 residues. The CDR3 nucleotides are TGTGCCAGCAGGTTTAACTACAATGAGCAGTTCTTC. Amino acid sequence: CASRFNYNEQFF.

The chain is built from TRBV5-1 and TRBJ2-7; 7 positions match TRBD1. Losses at the gene ends were 0 bases for V and 0 bases for J; bases not matched to a gene: 6. The CDR3 extends over 16 amino acids. The V gene's germline CDR1 is SGHRS and CDR2 YFSETQ. In DNA form, the CDR3 reads TGCGCCAGCAGCTTGGAACCCCGGGACAGCTCCTACGAGCAGTACTTC. Its translation is CASSLEPRDSSYEQYF.

The chain carries TRBV19 and TRBJ1-2; the match to TRBD1 covers 7 bases. The junction had 8 bases not matched to a gene; V was cut back by 5 bases and J by 5 bases. The germline gives CDR1 LNHDA, CDR2 SQIVND (reference sequence). The CDR3 sequence is 14 residues long. The chain's CDR3 is CASSSQGDGYGYTF. The DNA for the CDR3 is TGTGCCAGTAGTTCGCAGGGGGATGGTTATGGCTACACCTTC.

This clone was detected only a few times. The V and J genes are TRBV5-1 and TRBJ1-2; D uncertain. The CDR3 covers 15 residues. Germline CDR1 reads SGHRS; CDR2 reads YFSETQ. V shed 4 bases and J shed 0 bases, with 13 bases lying between them. CDR3 loop: CASSPSSGTNYGYTF. The CDR3 DNA follows: TGCGCCAGCAGCCCAAGCTCCGGGACTAACTATGGCTACACCTTC. The full variable domain, in which reference TRBV5-1 and TRBJ1-2 provide the parts outside the CDR3, is KAGVTQTPRYLIKTRGQQVTLSCSPISGHRSVSWYQQTPGQGLQFLFEYFSETQRNKGNFPGRFSGRQFSNSRSEMNVSTLELGDSALYLCASSPSSGTNYGYTFGSGTRLTVV.

This clone was observed a handful of times. The rearrangement joins TRBV28 to TRBJ2-7, with 8 bases lining up with TRBD1. The CDR3 sequence is 15 residues long. Germline assignment: CDR1 MDHEN and CDR2 SYDVKM. V shed 2 bases and J 4 bases; nucleotides not matched to a gene: 7. The CDR3 region is CASSLIGQGRYEQYF. The CDR3, as DNA: TGTGCCAGCAGTTTAATTGGACAGGGTAGGTACGAGCAGTACTTC.

This clone was seen a few times. The V gene is TRBV27, the J gene TRBJ1-2, with D possibly matching TRBD1 (6 bases). Deletions cut 2 bases from V and 7 bases from J, with 11 bases between. This CDR3 is 13 amino acids long. The germline V gene has CDR1 MNHEY and CDR2 SMNVEV (reference sequence). The CDR3 DNA is TGTGCCAGCAGTTTACACACAGGGAGTGGCTACACCTTC. Amino acid sequence: CASSLHTGSGYTF.

This clone was counted a few times. This chain connects TRBV4-1 to TRBJ1-5; D may be TRBD1 (6 bases). V dropped 4 bases and J dropped 7 bases, with 20 bases sitting between them. The length of the CDR3 is 16 residues. The germline V gene encodes CDR1 MGHRA and CDR2 YSYEKL. The CDR3 nucleotides are TGCGCCAGCAGCCCTTGGGAGGGGGGGGCCAAGCAGCCCCAGCATTTT. Translated: CASSPWEGGAKQPQHF.

This clone was counted between two and nine times. The chain combines TRBV5-5 with TRBJ2-7, with D unresolved. The ends were cut back, 0 bases at V and 1 base at J, with 8 bases in the middle. Germline assignment: CDR1 SGHKS and CDR2 YYEKEE (reference sequence). This CDR3 is built from 14 residues. Here the CDR3 DNA reads TGTGCCAGCAGCTTGGACTCCGTTTCCTACGAGCAGTACTTC. Amino acid sequence: CASSLDSVSYEQYF.

This rearrangement joins TRBV5-1 to TRBJ1-3; 7 nucleotides align to TRBD1. The CDR3 covers 15 residues. Germline-derived CDR1 and CDR2 are SGHRS and YFSETQ. Losses at the gene ends were 5 bases for V and 1 base for J; bases not matched to a gene: 6. The CDR3 coding sequence is TGCGCCAGCAGAAATGACAGGGTATCTGGAAACACCATATATTTT. This gives the protein CASRNDRVSGNTIYF.

This clone was detected a few times. The chain couples TRBV6-5 to TRBJ2-3; 9 nucleotides line up with TRBD2. The ends lost 2 bases at V and 4 bases at J; junction bases unmatched: 7. In germline, CDR1 is MNHEY, CDR2 SVGAGI. This CDR3 region has 16 residues. The CDR3 region has the DNA TGTGCCAGCAGTTACGTGGCGGGAGGGGGCGCAGATACGCAGTATTTT. Residues: CASSYVAGGGADTQYF.

This chain uses TRBV27 with TRBJ2-2, with D perhaps TRBD2 (6 bases). The CDR3 runs 15 residues. V gave up 5 bases and J gave up 4 bases, with 14 bases separating them. Germline V gene data show CDR1 as MNHEY and CDR2 as SMNVEV (reference sequence). The CDR3 DNA follows: TGTGCCAGCAGTCGGGTCGGGGGTCGCACCGGGGAGCTGTTTTTT. Encoded protein: CASSRVGGRTGELFF.

This chain uses TRBV5-1 with TRBJ2-6; D is perhaps TRBD1 (6 bases). This CDR3 region has 14 residues. Germline values: CDR1 SGHRS, CDR2 YFSETQ. Trimming took 4 bases from V and 6 from J, leaving 11 bases between them. CDR3 sequence (DNA): TGCGCCAGCAGCACGAGGACAGAGGCCAACGTCCTGACTTTC. This translates into CASSTRTEANVLTF.

This clone was seen only a few times. The germline gene is not matched at one end of the junction; a read error may be the cause. This chain links TRBV5-1 with TRBJ2-5; possible D gene TRBD2, 5 bases. Germline CDR1 SGHRS, CDR2 YFSETQ. The CDR3 contains 14 residues. CDR3: CASSPEGRREAQYF. The CDR3 bases are TGCGCCAGCAGCCCAGAGGGTAGAAGAGAGGCCCAGTACTTC.

A few counts support this clone. The genes are TRBV30 and TRBJ1-1; possibly TRBD1 for D (5 bases). Trimming took off 8 bases at V and 3 bases at J, with 19 bases between the two ends. Germline loops: CDR1 GTSNPN, CDR2 SVGIG (reference sequence). The CDR3 consists of 14 residues. The CDR3: CAGSGGLVDTEAFF. The CDR3 DNA reads TGTGCCGGGTCCGGGGGTCTGGTAGACACTGAAGCTTTCTTT.

This clone occurred a few times. J is TRBJ2-7 and V is TRBV6-5; 9 nucleotides match TRBD1. The CDR3 runs 14 residues. CDR1 and CDR2 from the germline V gene are MNHEY and SVGAGI. The J segment lost 2 bases and the V segment lost 5 bases, leaving 4 bases of the junction unmatched. The CDR3 loop is CASSPRQGAYEQYF. CDR3 sequence (DNA): TGTGCCAGCAGTCCCAGACAGGGGGCCTACGAGCAGTACTTC.

The gene calls are TRBV9 and TRBJ2-2, with 8 bases matching TRBD1. J lost 10 bases, V lost 3 bases, and 11 bases had no gene match. CDR3 length: 15 residues. The germline gives CDR1 SGDLS, CDR2 YYNGEE. CDR3 in amino acids: CASSAGQGLFSELFF. DNA of the CDR3: TGTGCCAGCAGCGCCGGACAGGGCCTATTCTCGGAGCTGTTTTTT.

V and J are TRBV2 and TRBJ2-1; 10 positions agree with TRBD2. The V and J ends lost 8 bases and 7 bases, in that order; junction bases with no gene match: 11. This CDR3 region has 15 residues. Germline loops: CDR1 SNHLY, CDR2 FYNNEI. The CDR3 sequence: CASAESGRAGNEQFF. The CDR3 DNA reads TGTGCCAGCGCCGAGAGCGGGAGGGCCGGGAATGAGCAGTTCTTC.

The chain links TRBV29-1 to TRBJ2-1, with 13 bases that match TRBD2. The ends lost 5 bases at V and 1 base at J; junction bases unmatched: 17. The CDR3 runs 20 residues. The germline V gene encodes CDR1 SQVTM and CDR2 ANQGSEA. DNA for the CDR3: TGCAGCGTTCTTCTCAGCGGACTAGCGGGAGACCGTAGATCCTACAATGAGCAGTTCTTC. Its protein product is CSVLLSGLAGDRRSYNEQFF.

This clone was seen a few times. V usage is TRBV9 and J usage is TRBJ2-7, with a tentative D call TRBD2 (5 bases). Germline CDR1 and CDR2: SGDLS and YYNGEE. V was clipped by 2 bases and J by 5 bases, with 11 bases between them. The length of the CDR3 is 13 residues. The CDR3, as DNA: TGTGCCAGCAGCGTGGGTCAGGAGGACGAGCAGTACTTC. It translates to CASSVGQEDEQYF. The full variable domain, rest sourced from reference TRBV9 and TRBJ2-7, is DSGVTQTPKHLITATGQRVTLRCSPRSGDLSVYWYQQSLDQGLQFLIQYYNGEERAKGNILERFSAQQFPDLHSELNLSSLELGDSALYFCASSVGQEDEQYFGPGTRLTVT.

The V gene is TRBV2, the J gene TRBJ2-3, with TRBD2 matching over 14 bases. The CDR3 sequence is 15 residues long. V was clipped by 7 bases and J by 4 bases; unmatched bases: 4. Germline V CDR1 and CDR2: SNHLY, FYNNEI. The CDR3 spells CASKTTSGRADTQYF. The CDR3 coding sequence is TGTGCCAGCAAAACGACTAGCGGGAGGGCAGATACGCAGTATTTT.

This chain uses TRBV7-3 with TRBJ1-5; a possible D gene is TRBD1 (6 bases). CDR3 size: 13 residues. V was shortened by 0 bases and J by 7 bases, with 7 bases between the two germline ends. CDR1 and CDR2 from the germline V gene are SGHTA and FQGTGA. The CDR3 loop reads CASSLTGGQPQHF. The CDR3 bases are TGTGCCAGCAGCTTAACAGGGGGACAGCCCCAGCATTTT. Together with reference TRBV7-3 and TRBJ1-5, the CDR3 gives the full variable domain: GAGVSQTPSNKVTEKGKYVELRCDPISGHTALYWYRQSLGQGPEFLIYFQGTGAADDSGLPNDRFFAVRPEGSVSTLKIQRTERGDSAVYLCASSLTGGQPQHFGDGTRLSIL.

This clone was picked up many times. The chain carries TRBV2 and TRBJ1-3; possible D gene TRBD1, 5 bases. The V and J ends lost 6 bases and 0 bases respectively, with 9 bases between them. The CDR3 is 14 amino acids. CDR1 is SNHLY and CDR2 is FYNNEI in the germline V gene. CDR3 in DNA: TGTGCCAGCAGAGACAGAGGCTCTGGAAACACCATATATTTT. Translation: CASRDRGSGNTIYF.

The chain links TRBV5-1 to TRBJ2-7, with 10 positions matching TRBD1. This CDR3 is 16 amino acids long. Per germline, CDR1 SGHRS and CDR2 YFSETQ. Losses at the gene ends were 1 base for V and 0 bases for J; bases not matched to a gene: 4. CDR3 sequence reads: CASSLTGQGPSYEQYF. DNA of the CDR3: TGCGCCAGCAGCTTGACGGGACAGGGGCCCTCCTACGAGCAGTACTTC. Filled out from reference TRBV5-1 and TRBJ2-7, the complete variable domain reads KAGVTQTPRYLIKTRGQQVTLSCSPISGHRSVSWYQQTPGQGLQFLFEYFSETQRNKGNFPGRFSGRQFSNSRSEMNVSTLELGDSALYLCASSLTGQGPSYEQYFGPGTRLTVT.

Here the CDR3 DNA reads TGTGCCAGCAGTACCCACATGGGGAGAAATCAGCCCCAGCATTTT. Protein product: CASSTHMGRNQPQHF. The chain has TRBV27 and TRBJ1-5; no firm D call. Germline-derived CDR1 and CDR2 are MNHEY and SMNVEV (reference sequence). Deletions cut 5 bases from V and 4 bases from J, with 15 bases between. CDR3 size: 15 residues.

This CDR3 reads CASSLLGLAFSQVREQYF. The DNA of the CDR3 is TGTGCCAGCAGCTTACTGGGACTAGCGTTTTCTCAGGTACGGGAGCAGTACTTC. This chain uses TRBV7-8 with TRBJ2-7; TRBD2 matches at 10 bases. The CDR3 totals 18 residues. The V segment lost 2 bases and the J segment 7 bases; nucleotides outside the gene matches: 17. The germline CDR1 and CDR2 sequences are SGHVS and FQNEAQ.

V gene TRBV11-1 combines with J gene TRBJ2-1; 10 bases fit TRBD2. This CDR3 spans 15 amino acids. CDR1 and CDR2 from the germline V gene are SGHAT and FQDESV (reference sequence). Unmatched junction bases numbered 5, after V lost 1 base and J lost 8 bases. CDR3 sequence reads: CASSLEAGGVDEQFF. In DNA form, the CDR3 reads TGTGCCAGCAGCTTAGAAGCGGGGGGGGTGGATGAGCAGTTCTTC.